This TCR beta chain was sequenced in a study of blood T cell repertoires in COVID-19. Study overall: COVID-19 samples from acute and convalescent phases originated in the United States, Italy and Spain.

CDR1 is LGHNA and CDR2 is YNFKEQ in the germline V gene. This CDR3 is built from 16 residues. Trimming stripped 0 bases from V and 5 bases from J, with 15 bases between. The study assigned cohorts using participant-reported clinical history. In Cohort 3, a recovered donor had either two negative PCRs, clearance, or symptom resolution. Here immunoSEQ multiplex PCR was the method, and the copy in TCRdb shows in-frame clones only, minus some. The sample lists about 200,000 clones, around 89% occurring once. Sequencing input: PBMCs or T cells enriched from blood (not recorded which). The origin of this receptor is a man aged 25-45 years who had recovered from COVID-19. The J gene is TRBJ2-3, the V gene TRBV4-2; D perhaps matches TRBD2 (6 bases). CDR3 nucleotide sequence: TGTGCCAGCAGCCAAGATCGTAGCGGAGGCTTAGATACGCAGTATTTT. Its translation is CASSQDRSGGLDTQYF.